This T cell receptor beta chain was recovered during a study of CD8 T cells in ankylosing spondylitis. Turning to this clonotype: Its antigen is still unknown.

The CDR3 covers 18 residues. Broader study findings: Reactive arthritis synovial fluid and blood previously showed some of these motif variants. Blood from ankylosing spondylitis patients appeared to carry a characteristic roughly 8-variant TCR beta motif. Disease-linked clones reportedly concentrated significantly in matched ankylosing spondylitis synovial fluid.

With molecular barcodes, quantitative 5'-RACE was used to make the TCR beta libraries. TCRdb recomputed calls from the 5' RACE reads with MiXCR, one row per CDR3 protein. The sample lists about 500,000 distinct CDR3 sequences, roughly 5.2% occurring once. The chain recombines TRBV21-1 with TRBJ2-2; the DNA was not used to check the table's D call, TRBD1. TRBV21-1 is assigned pseudogene status. This sequence originates from a male donor with ankylosing spondylitis. The sequencing sample was made of blood, either unsorted or a sorted T cell fraction (not recorded which). The CDR3 here is CASSKVRDRGFPTGELFF. CDR3 nucleotides: TGTGCCAGCAGCAAAGTCCGGGACAGGGGATTCCCCACCGGGGAGCTGTTTTTT.